The source of this T cell receptor (beta chain) is a study of low-dose radiotherapy and immunotherapy resistance in tumors. Study background: For Cohort 1, fractions of 0.5 Gy were given every 2 weeks, reaching 6.5 Gy overall. On an every-two-weeks schedule, patients received intravenous nivolumab 240 mg, along with ipilimumab 1 mg/kg every six weeks. Patients were on oral aspirin 300 mg taken daily for four cycles from cycle 1 day 1.

First-strand cDNA relied on TRAV- and TRBV-specific primers spanning alpha and beta chains. With a V-primer adapter and a constant-region primer, TCRs were amplified for around 21 PCR cycles. One entry per CDR3 protein results from TCRdb running MiXCR on the reads. The data hold over 65,000 distinct CDR3 sequences, with 15% to 20% observed a single time. As to time point: before trial treatment. Enrollment required an advanced solid tumor negative for tumor-infiltrating lymphocytes. This clonotype was seen many times. This CDR3 region has 12 residues. The source of this sequence is a male donor with prostate cancer. This chain links TRBV21-1 with TRBJ2-7. TRBV21-1 has pseudogene status. This sample comprised PBMCs, obtained before treatment. The CDR3 coding sequence is TGTGCCAGCCCGAAGGGTAAGAACGAGCAGTACTTC. Its protein product is CASPKGKNEQYF.